This T cell receptor beta chain emerged from a study of beta chain features in type 1 diabetes. Notes on the study in general: Within patients, naive, central memory and Treg TCRB repertoires seemed more similar than within healthy donors. Shorter templates might be favored by PCR, equally in patients and controls. Cells with high TCR expression could be over-represented when cDNA is sequenced.

Germline values: CDR1 SGHTA, CDR2 FQGNSA. This CDR3 has 15 residues. Trimming cost V 5 bases and J 0 bases, with 13 bases left between them. The entirety of the isolated RNA underwent reverse transcription, so expressed TCRB transcripts were sequenced. Clones were sequenced by immunoSEQ multiplex PCR, and TCRdb holds only the in-frame ones, with some missing. Altogether 300,000 to 400,000 clones are present, approximately 8.2% being singletons, with the ten largest covering approximately 0.44%. This clone has just a few counts. Its specificity is unknown. The sequenced material came from central memory CD4+ T cells from blood. The rearrangement links TRBV7-2 to TRBJ1-1, with D maybe TRBD1 (6 bases). The clonotype was recovered from a woman aged 18-29 years in good health. The CDR3 loop is CASSAQTGLNTEAFF. The DNA for the CDR3 is TGTGCCAGCAGCGCCCAGACAGGCTTGAACACTGAAGCTTTCTTT.